This T cell receptor (beta chain) is drawn from a study of response to subunit inactivated influenza vaccine. TCRdb analysed the RT-PCR reads with MiXCR anew, one entry per CDR3 protein. The sample lists around 180,000 distinct CDR3 sequences; 7.5% to 10% were seen once. Findings of the study overall: Every seasonal influenza vaccination brings in few new T cells, the authors suggested.

Trimming shortened V by 0 bases and J by 2 bases, and 7 bases separated the two germline ends. Germline values: CDR1 KGHDR, CDR2 SFDVKD. The CDR3 runs to 15 residues. This clonotype occurred a few times. Its antigen is still unknown. This sequence originates from a man between 50 and 59 years old who received an inactivated influenza vaccine. The sequencing used non-naive T cells sorted from PBMCs, collected on the day of vaccination. The J gene is TRBJ2-1, the V gene TRBV24-1; D is unclear. CDR3 sequence reads: CATSDLQAAYNEQFF. The CDR3 bases are TGTGCCACCAGTGATTTGCAGGCGGCCTACAATGAGCAGTTCTTC.